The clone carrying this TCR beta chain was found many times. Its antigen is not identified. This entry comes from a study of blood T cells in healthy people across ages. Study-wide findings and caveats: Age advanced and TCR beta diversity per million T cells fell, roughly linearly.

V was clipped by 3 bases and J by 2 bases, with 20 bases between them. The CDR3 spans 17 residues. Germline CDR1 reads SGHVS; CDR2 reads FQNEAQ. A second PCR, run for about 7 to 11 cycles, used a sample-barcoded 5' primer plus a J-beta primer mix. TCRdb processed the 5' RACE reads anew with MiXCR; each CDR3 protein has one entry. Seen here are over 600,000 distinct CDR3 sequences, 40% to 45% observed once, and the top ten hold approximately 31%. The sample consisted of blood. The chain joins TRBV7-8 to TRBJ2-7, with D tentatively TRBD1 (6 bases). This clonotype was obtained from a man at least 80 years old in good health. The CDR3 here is CASSFPTRQAPTYEQYF. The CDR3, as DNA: TGTGCCAGCAGCTTCCCCACCCGACAGGCGCCGACCTACGAGCAGTACTTC.